This T cell receptor beta chain was found in a study of blood T cell repertoires in COVID-19. Per the study methods: How many nucleated cells were present was estimated from reference gene primer amplification. Clones were sequenced by immunoSEQ multiplex PCR, and TCRdb holds only the in-frame ones, with some missing. V and J calls and clone size are as listed in that table; D and trimming were resolved from the DNA. The table includes around 180,000 clones, 70% to 85% detected once. Germline V gives CDR1 SGHTA, CDR2 FQGNSA. The CDR3 is 15 amino acids. V shed 6 bases and J 3 bases; nucleotides not matched to a gene: 11. This clone was counted once.

The receptor's source is a man aged 50 to 60 who had recovered from COVID-19. The V gene is TRBV7-2, the J gene TRBJ2-7; 7 nucleotides match TRBD2. The specimen sequenced was PBMCs or T cells enriched from blood (not recorded which). The CDR3 protein is CASSLTGLADYEQYF. The DNA for the CDR3 is TGTGCCAGCAGTCTGACGGGGCTAGCGGACTACGAGCAGTACTTC.